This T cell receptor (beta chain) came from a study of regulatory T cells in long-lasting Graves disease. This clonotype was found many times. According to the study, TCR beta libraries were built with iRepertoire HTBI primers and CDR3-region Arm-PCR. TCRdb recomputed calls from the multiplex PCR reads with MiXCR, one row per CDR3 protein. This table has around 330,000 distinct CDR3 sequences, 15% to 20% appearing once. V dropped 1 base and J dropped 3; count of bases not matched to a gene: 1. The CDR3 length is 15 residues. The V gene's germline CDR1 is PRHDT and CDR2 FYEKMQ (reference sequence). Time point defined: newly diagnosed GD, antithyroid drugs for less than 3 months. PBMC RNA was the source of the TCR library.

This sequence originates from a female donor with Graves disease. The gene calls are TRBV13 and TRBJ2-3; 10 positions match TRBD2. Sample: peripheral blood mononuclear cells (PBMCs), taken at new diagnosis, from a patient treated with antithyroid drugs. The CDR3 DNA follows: TGTGCCAGCAGCTTAGAGGGACTAGCGACAGATACGCAGTATTTT. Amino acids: CASSLEGLATDTQYF.